This note documents a single T cell receptor beta chain sequence. Its antigen is not known. The source of the sample is a study of T cell responses to AZD1222 COVID-19 vaccine. Study-level findings and limits: Spike-specific TCR breadth and depth both grew after two AZD1222 doses. Unmutated variant regions are reportedly targeted by nearly half of spike-specific TCRs. Repertoires in all cases were sampled only once the peak T cell response had passed.

Repertoires were generated with immunoSEQ multiplex PCR, while TCRdb's copy carries only in-frame clones and drops some. The sample lists around 180,000 clones, approximately 90% occurring once. Germline lookup yields CDR1 LGHDT and CDR2 YNNKEL (reference sequence). This CDR3 region has 13 residues. V lost 3 bases to trimming and J lost 2 bases, with 8 bases between them. Sequences were derived from peripheral blood, sampled 28 days after the second AZD1222 dose. The clonotype originates from an adult who received the AZD1222 COVID-19 vaccine. The gene calls are TRBV3-1 (or the pseudogene TRBV3-2) and TRBJ2-7; D is ambiguous. The CDR3: CASSHRLAYEQYF. The CDR3 region has the DNA TGTGCCAGCAGCCATAGGCTAGCCTACGAGCAGTACTTC.